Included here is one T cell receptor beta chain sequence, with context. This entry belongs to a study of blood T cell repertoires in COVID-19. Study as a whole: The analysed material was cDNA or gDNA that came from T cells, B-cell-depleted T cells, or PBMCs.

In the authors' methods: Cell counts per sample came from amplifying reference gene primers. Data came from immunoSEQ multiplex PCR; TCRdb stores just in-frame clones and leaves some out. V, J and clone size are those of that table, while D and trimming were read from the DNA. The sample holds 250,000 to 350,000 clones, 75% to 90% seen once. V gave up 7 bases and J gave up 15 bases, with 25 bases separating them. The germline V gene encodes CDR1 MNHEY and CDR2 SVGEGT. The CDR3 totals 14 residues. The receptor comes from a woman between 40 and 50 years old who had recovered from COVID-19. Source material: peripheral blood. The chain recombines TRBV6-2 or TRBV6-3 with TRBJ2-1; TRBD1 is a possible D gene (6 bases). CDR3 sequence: CASTPKSQGTVWFF. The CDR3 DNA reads TGTGCCAGCACCCCTAAAAGTCAGGGGACGGTTTGGTTCTTC.